This passage covers 23 T cell receptor beta chains from one sample sequenced in a study of blood T cell repertoires in COVID-19. Assay: immunoSEQ multiplex PCR; the TCRdb copy retains only in-frame clones and omits some. The sample contains more than 300,000 clones, approximately 87% of which appear only once. The specimen was peripheral blood. The receptors derive from a woman aged 25 to 45 with COVID-19, enrolled during active disease.

This chain joins TRBV6-5 and TRBJ1-4, with 11 bases that match TRBD1. The ends lost 6 bases at V and 4 bases at J; junction bases unmatched: 4. The CDR3 extends over 15 amino acids. Germline assignment: CDR1 MNHEY and CDR2 SVGAGI. CDR3 amino acids: CASSGTGGGNEKLFF. The CDR3 DNA is TGTGCCAGCAGCGGGACAGGGGGGGGTAATGAAAAACTGTTTTTT.

CDR3 protein: CASSRISTRELFF. The CDR3 nucleotides read TGTGCCAGCAGCCGCATATCTACTAGGGAGCTGTTTTTT. The chain recombines TRBV3-1 (or the pseudogene TRBV3-2) with TRBJ2-2; D unresolved. Trimming removed 4 bases at V and 9 bases at J, with 12 bases between. From germline, CDR1 is LGHDT and CDR2 YNNKEL (reference sequence). The CDR3 extends over 13 amino acids.

The rearrangement uses TRBV30 and TRBJ1-2; D unclear. This CDR3 comprises 11 residues. The V end lost 1 base, the J end lost 3 bases, and 3 bases lay between the germline ends. Germline V gives CDR1 GTSNPN, CDR2 SVGIG (reference sequence). CDR3 sequence (DNA): TGTGCCTGGAGTGCGGACTATGGCTACACCTTC. As protein: CAWSADYGYTF.

The genes are TRBV7-9 and TRBJ2-7; D call uncertain. Germline assignment: CDR1 SEHNR and CDR2 FQNEAQ (reference sequence). The length of the CDR3 is 14 residues. Trimming removed 4 bases at V and 2 bases at J, with 12 bases between. The CDR3 nucleotides are TGTGCCAGCAGCTCCCTAACTGACACCTACGAGCAGTACTTC. Amino acids: CASSSLTDTYEQYF.

V and J are TRBV19 and TRBJ2-1, with 7 bases matching TRBD2. CDR3 length equals 15 residues. V lost 7 bases, J lost 6 bases, and 12 bases stayed unmatched. CDR1 and CDR2 (germline): LNHDA, SQIVND (reference sequence). The CDR3 DNA reads as TGTGCCAGTACCCCTAGCGGCTCCTTCGGCAATGAGCAGTTCTTC. The encoded protein is CASTPSGSFGNEQFF. Full variable domain (remainder filled in from reference TRBV19 and TRBJ2-1): DGGITQSPKYLFRKEGQNVTLSCEQNLNHDAMYWYRQDPGQGLRLIYYSQIVNDFQKGDIAEGYSVSREKKESFPLTVTSAQKNPTAFYLCASTPSGSFGNEQFFGPGTRLTVL.

The genes are TRBV11-1 and TRBJ2-1, with 9 bases lining up with TRBD1. The CDR3 contains 15 residues. J gave up 5 bases and V 2 bases, and 4 bases lay outside the gene matches. Germline V gene data show CDR1 as SGHAT and CDR2 as FQDESV (reference sequence). The CDR3 DNA follows: TGTGCCAGCAGCTTACGGCGGACAGGGGACAATGAGCAGTTCTTC. Amino acids: CASSLRRTGDNEQFF.

The chain combines TRBV6-1 with TRBJ2-2; D is possibly TRBD1 (6 bases). Looked up from germline, CDR1 is MNHNS and CDR2 is SASEGT. V was trimmed by 2 bases and J by 7 bases, leaving 8 bases between them. The CDR3 loop spans 13 amino acids. The CDR3 spells CASSEIRGGELFF. The CDR3 DNA follows: TGTGCCAGCAGTGAAATCAGGGGCGGGGAGCTGTTTTTT.

J is TRBJ2-3 and V is TRBV19; 7 bases agree with TRBD2. V trimming: 5 bases; J trimming: 2 bases; junction bases outside the gene matches: 10. The CDR3 sequence is 16 residues long. Germline V gene data show CDR1 as LNHDA and CDR2 as SQIVND (reference sequence). CDR3 sequence: CASSAPAGPNTDTQYF. CDR3 nucleotide sequence: TGTGCCAGTAGTGCGCCAGCGGGGCCCAACACAGATACGCAGTATTTT.

This clone came up a few times. The chain carries TRBV7-9 and TRBJ1-1; 7 bases are shared with TRBD1. This CDR3 has 13 amino acids. In germline, CDR1 is SEHNR, CDR2 FQNEAQ (reference sequence). V lost 7 bases to trimming and J lost 2 bases; unmatched junction nucleotides: 4. The CDR3 DNA sequence: TGTGCCAGCACCCGGGACAGCAACACTGAAGCTTTCTTT. Translating it yields CASTRDSNTEAFF.

The chain couples TRBV30 to TRBJ2-1, with 10 bases aligning to TRBD2. V lost 4 bases to trimming and J lost 5 bases; unmatched junction nucleotides: 14. Per the germline V gene, CDR1 is GTSNPN and CDR2 is SVGIG (reference sequence). The CDR3 is 17 residues long. The CDR3 region is CAWTSGSVIYQHNEQFF. The CDR3 DNA follows: TGTGCCTGGACTAGCGGGAGTGTGATATACCAACACAATGAGCAGTTCTTC.

The chain is built from TRBV27 and TRBJ2-1; D might be TRBD1 (5 bases). Germline V gene data show CDR1 as MNHEY and CDR2 as SMNVEV (reference sequence). Trimming left V 9 bases short and J 3 bases short, with 15 bases between. The CDR3 spans 14 residues. The DNA of the CDR3 is TGTGCCAGTAAAAAGGGGTATGGCTACAATGAGCAGTTCTTC. Protein: CASKKGYGYNEQFF.

The rearrangement links TRBV14 to TRBJ1-2, with a weak D call TRBD1 (5 bases). Trimming left V 2 bases short and J 0 bases short, with 13 bases between. Germline CDR1 reads SGHDN; CDR2 reads FVKESK. The CDR3 runs 16 residues. The CDR3 bases are TGTGCCAGCAGCCAATATCCCAGGGTAGCTAACTATGGCTACACCTTC. It encodes CASSQYPRVANYGYTF.

The chain combines TRBV6-2 or TRBV6-3 with TRBJ2-7; 7 bases map to TRBD1. Germline trimming cut 5 bases from V and 7 bases from J; bases unmatched to any gene: 8. CDR3 length: 13 residues. CDR1 and CDR2 (germline): MNHEY, SVGEGT. The CDR3 here is CASSTTGAGEQYF. The CDR3 DNA reads TGTGCCAGCAGTACAACAGGGGCCGGTGAGCAGTACTTC.

The chain couples TRBV7-3 to TRBJ2-1, with 8 bases matching TRBD2. The CDR3 covers 15 residues. Germline CDR1 and CDR2: SGHTA and FQGTGA. V lost 3 bases to trimming and J lost 4 bases; unmatched junction nucleotides: 5. CDR3 sequence (DNA): TGTGCCAGCAGCTTGGTGACTAGCGCATACAATGAGCAGTTCTTC. This encodes CASSLVTSAYNEQFF.

J is TRBJ2-3 and V is TRBV30; no definite D call. The CDR3 consists of 14 residues. V gave up 2 bases and J gave up 6 bases, with 15 bases separating them. Germline V gene sequence: CDR1 GTSNPN, CDR2 SVGIG (reference sequence). This CDR3 reads CAWSPTLSSDTQYF. CDR3 bases: TGTGCCTGGAGTCCCACCCTTAGTTCCGATACGCAGTATTTT.

The chain couples TRBV4-1 to TRBJ2-2; 8 bases map to TRBD1. Trimming cost V 1 base and J 3 bases; bases outside gene matches: 10. Germline assignment: CDR1 MGHRA and CDR2 YSYEKL. The CDR3 has 18 amino acids. The CDR3 reads CASSQASSGGWDTGELFF. In DNA form, the CDR3 reads TGCGCCAGCAGCCAAGCTTCGTCAGGGGGCTGGGACACCGGGGAGCTGTTTTTT.

This clone was seen many times. The chain combines TRBV27 with TRBJ2-1; 10 bases match TRBD2. V gave up 7 bases and J gave up 5 bases; unmatched junction bases: 11. This CDR3 has 16 residues. The germline CDR1 and CDR2 sequences are MNHEY and SMNVEV (reference sequence). CDR3 sequence (DNA): TGTGCCAGCACCAGAGGTAGACTAGCGGGCAACAATGAGCAGTTCTTC. Translation: CASTRGRLAGNNEQFF.

V gene TRBV19 combines with J gene TRBJ2-1; 14 bases map to TRBD2. This CDR3 region has 17 residues. Germline CDR1 reads LNHDA; CDR2 reads SQIVND (reference sequence). V lost 6 bases to trimming and J lost 9 bases; unmatched junction nucleotides: 13. DNA for the CDR3: TGTGCCAGTAGGGGGGACGTAGGACTAGCGGGAGGTTCTGAGCAGTTCTTC. Protein: CASRGDVGLAGGSEQFF. Based on the CDR3 plus reference TRBV19 and TRBJ2-1, the full variable domain is DGGITQSPKYLFRKEGQNVTLSCEQNLNHDAMYWYRQDPGQGLRLIYYSQIVNDFQKGDIAEGYSVSREKKESFPLTVTSAQKNPTAFYLCASRGDVGLAGGSEQFFGPGTRLTVL.

This chain links TRBV5-1 with TRBJ1-2; no clear D. Germline CDR1 and CDR2: SGHRS and YFSETQ. Trimming removed 3 bases at V and 5 bases at J, with 14 bases between. This CDR3 comprises 14 residues. The CDR3 is CASSSSGPGYGYTF. The CDR3 coding sequence is TGCGCCAGCAGCTCCTCCGGGCCGGGGTATGGCTACACCTTC.

CDR3 protein: CAGTSRAVLSYNEQFF. CDR3 coding DNA: TGTGCCGGGACCTCCAGGGCGGTGCTCTCCTACAATGAGCAGTTCTTC. The genes are TRBV30 and TRBJ2-1; D tentatively fits TRBD1 or TRBD2 (5 bases each). Trimming removed 8 bases at V and 0 bases at J, with 20 bases between. Germline CDR1 is GTSNPN and CDR2 is SVGIG (reference sequence). This CDR3 comprises 16 residues.

J is TRBJ2-7 and V is TRBV2; 8 bases line up with TRBD2. The V gene's germline CDR1 is SNHLY and CDR2 FYNNEI. The CDR3 runs 15 residues. The ends lost 6 bases at V and 6 bases at J; junction bases unmatched: 13. As DNA, the CDR3 is TGTGCCAGCAGCCTGCCGGGACTAGGATTCCGCGAGCAGTACTTC. This sequence encodes CASSLPGLGFREQYF.

The chain couples TRBV7-2 to TRBJ2-5; TRBD1 might be the D (5 bases). CDR1 is SGHTA and CDR2 is FQGNSA in the germline V gene. V gave up 1 base and J gave up 5 bases, with 11 bases separating them. There are 14 residues in the CDR3. The CDR3 DNA reads as TGTGCCAGCAGCTTAGGGTGGGGCCCGGAGACCCAGTACTTC. Translation: CASSLGWGPETQYF.

CDR3 residues: CASSLEQVNTEAFF. CDR3 nucleotides: TGCGCCAGCAGCTTGGAACAGGTGAACACTGAAGCTTTCTTT. V is TRBV5-1 and J is TRBJ1-1, with a tentative D call TRBD1 (5 bases). The V end was cut by 0 bases, the J end by 0 bases, with 6 bases between. CDR3 length: 14 amino acids. CDR1 and CDR2 from the germline V gene are SGHRS and YFSETQ.